The present T cell receptor (beta chain) was sequenced within a study of CD8+ T cells in alopecia areata. Individuals with alopecia areata gave both lesional scalp punch biopsies and peripheral blood for collection. Of note for this clone: The target antigen is unknown.

RNA, once extracted, was reverse transcribed into cDNA for use as the sequencing template. Produced via immunoSEQ multiplex PCR; TCRdb's table is partial and in-frame only. The top ten clones hold just under 20% of a sample with 150,000 or so clones, more than 45% of them seen once. Notes on the study in general: Across lesional scalp, and particularly alopecia totalis/universalis, clonality surpassed that of normal scalp.

This CDR3 is built from 11 residues. The V end lost 0 bases, the J end lost 8 bases, and 5 bases lay between the germline ends. Germline lookup yields CDR1 SGHRS and CDR2 YFSETQ. Sequences were derived from CD8+ T cells sorted from blood, sampled at week 0. The J gene is TRBJ1-2, the V gene TRBV5-1; no definite D call. This TCR derives from a human donor with alopecia areata. The CDR3 DNA sequence: TGCGCCAGCAGCTTGGAGGGCGGCTACACCTTC. Residues: CASSLEGGYTF.